This T cell receptor beta chain was found in a study of blood T cell repertoires in COVID-19. Looking at the study overall: From the United States, Italy and Spain came samples of acute and convalescent COVID-19. T cells, B-cell-depleted T cells, or PBMCs provided the cDNA or gDNA that served as material.

A Seattle source enrolled patients during active infection and followed them longitudinally. V was pared by 7 bases and J by 4 bases, with 10 bases of the junction left unmatched. CDR1 is LNHDA, CDR2 SQIVND, per germline (reference sequence). This CDR3 spans 15 amino acids. Authors' analysis steps: Amplification with reference gene primers provided the estimates of nucleated cell counts. Some clones are missing from TCRdb's copy, which holds only in-frame ones; the method was immunoSEQ multiplex PCR. The V and J calls and clone size come from that table; D and trimming were worked out from the DNA. Of over 150,000 clones in the sample, around 90% are singletons; the top ten hold 0.55% to 0.6%. This clone was picked up a small number of times.

The sample comprised peripheral blood. The source is a man aged 60-69 years with COVID-19, enrolled during active disease. The chain recombines TRBV19 with TRBJ1-5; 7 nucleotides line up with TRBD1. The CDR3 loop is CASKPPFRGNQPQHF. The CDR3 DNA sequence: TGTGCCAGTAAACCCCCATTCAGGGGGAATCAGCCCCAGCATTTT.